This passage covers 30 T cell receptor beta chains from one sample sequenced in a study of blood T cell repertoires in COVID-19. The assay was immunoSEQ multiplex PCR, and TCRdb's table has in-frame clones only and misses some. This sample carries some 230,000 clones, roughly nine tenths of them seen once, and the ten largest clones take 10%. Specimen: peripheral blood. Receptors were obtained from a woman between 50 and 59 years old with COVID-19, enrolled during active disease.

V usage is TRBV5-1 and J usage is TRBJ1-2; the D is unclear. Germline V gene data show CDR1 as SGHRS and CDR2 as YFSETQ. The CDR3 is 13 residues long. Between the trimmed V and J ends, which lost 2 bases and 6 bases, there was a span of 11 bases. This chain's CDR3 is CASSFRGEDGYTF. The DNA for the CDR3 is TGCGCCAGCAGCTTTAGAGGAGAGGATGGCTACACCTTC. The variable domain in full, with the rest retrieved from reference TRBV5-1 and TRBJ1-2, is KAGVTQTPRYLIKTRGQQVTLSCSPISGHRSVSWYQQTPGQGLQFLFEYFSETQRNKGNFPGRFSGRQFSNSRSEMNVSTLELGDSALYLCASSFRGEDGYTFGSGTRLTVV.

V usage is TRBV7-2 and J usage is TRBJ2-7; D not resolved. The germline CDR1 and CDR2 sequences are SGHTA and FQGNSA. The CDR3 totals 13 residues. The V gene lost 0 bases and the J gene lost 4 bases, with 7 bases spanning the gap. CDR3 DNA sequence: TGTGCCAGCAGCTTAGCAATAACTTACGAGCAGTACTTC. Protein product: CASSLAITYEQYF.

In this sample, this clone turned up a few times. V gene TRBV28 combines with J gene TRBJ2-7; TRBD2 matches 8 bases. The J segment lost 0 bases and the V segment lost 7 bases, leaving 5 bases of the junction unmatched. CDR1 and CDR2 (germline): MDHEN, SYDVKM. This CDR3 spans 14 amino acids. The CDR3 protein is CASTPGGSSYEQYF. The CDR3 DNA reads TGTGCCAGCACCCCGGGAGGGAGCTCCTACGAGCAGTACTTC.

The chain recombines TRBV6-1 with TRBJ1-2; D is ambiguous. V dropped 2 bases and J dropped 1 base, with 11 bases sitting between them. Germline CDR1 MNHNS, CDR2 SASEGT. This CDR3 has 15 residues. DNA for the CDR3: TGTGCCAGCAGTGAACCAGGTCGGGGTAACTATGGCTACACCTTC. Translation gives CASSEPGRGNYGYTF.

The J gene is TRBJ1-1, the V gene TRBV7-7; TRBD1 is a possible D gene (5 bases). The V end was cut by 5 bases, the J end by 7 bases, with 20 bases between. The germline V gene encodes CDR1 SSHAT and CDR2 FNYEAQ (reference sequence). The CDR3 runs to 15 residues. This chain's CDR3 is CASSPYLGGGIEAFF. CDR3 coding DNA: TGTGCCAGCAGCCCTTACCTAGGTGGGGGGATTGAAGCTTTCTTT.

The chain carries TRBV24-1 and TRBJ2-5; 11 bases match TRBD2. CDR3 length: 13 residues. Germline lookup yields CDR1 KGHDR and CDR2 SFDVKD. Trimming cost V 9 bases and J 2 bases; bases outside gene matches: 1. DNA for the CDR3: TGTGCCACCTCTAGCGGGGGGCAAGAGACCCAGTACTTC. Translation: CATSSGGQETQYF.

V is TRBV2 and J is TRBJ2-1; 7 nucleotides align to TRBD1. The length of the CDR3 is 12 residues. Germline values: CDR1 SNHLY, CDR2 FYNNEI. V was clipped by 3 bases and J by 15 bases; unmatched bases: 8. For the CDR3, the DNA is TGTGCCAGCAGTGACAGACAGGGCCGAGGGTTCTTC. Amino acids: CASSDRQGRGFF.

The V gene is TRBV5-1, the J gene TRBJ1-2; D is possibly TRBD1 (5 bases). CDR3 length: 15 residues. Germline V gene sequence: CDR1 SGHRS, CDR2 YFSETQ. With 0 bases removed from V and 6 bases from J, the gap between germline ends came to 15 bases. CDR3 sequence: CASSLVQGGVDGYTF. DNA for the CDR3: TGCGCCAGCAGCTTGGTTCAGGGAGGGGTAGATGGCTACACCTTC. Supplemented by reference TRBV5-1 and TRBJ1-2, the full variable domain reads KAGVTQTPRYLIKTRGQQVTLSCSPISGHRSVSWYQQTPGQGLQFLFEYFSETQRNKGNFPGRFSGRQFSNSRSEMNVSTLELGDSALYLCASSLVQGGVDGYTFGSGTRLTVV.

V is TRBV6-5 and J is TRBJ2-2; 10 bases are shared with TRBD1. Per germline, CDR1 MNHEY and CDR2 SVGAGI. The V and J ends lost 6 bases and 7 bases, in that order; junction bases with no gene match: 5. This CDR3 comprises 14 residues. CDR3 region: CASRGTGANGELFF. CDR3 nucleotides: TGTGCCAGCAGGGGGACAGGGGCCAACGGGGAGCTGTTTTTT.

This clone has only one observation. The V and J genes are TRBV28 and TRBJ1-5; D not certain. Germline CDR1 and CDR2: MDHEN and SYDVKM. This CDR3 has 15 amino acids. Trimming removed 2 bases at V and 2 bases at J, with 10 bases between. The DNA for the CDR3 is TGTGCCAGCAGTTTAATACGTCCGGGCAATCAGCCCCAGCATTTT. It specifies CASSLIRPGNQPQHF. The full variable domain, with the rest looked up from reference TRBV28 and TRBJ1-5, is DVKVTQSSRYLVKRTGEKVFLECVQDMDHENMFWYRQDPGLGLRLIYFSYDVKMKEKGDIPEGYSVSREKKERFSLILESASTNQTSMYLCASSLIRPGNQPQHFGDGTRLSIL.

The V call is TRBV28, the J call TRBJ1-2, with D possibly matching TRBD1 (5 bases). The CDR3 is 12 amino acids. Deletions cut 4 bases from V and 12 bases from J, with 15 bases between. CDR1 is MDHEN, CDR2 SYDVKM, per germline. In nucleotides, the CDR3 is TGTGCCAGCAGTTCTCTTAGGGGCAGGAACACCTTC. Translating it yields CASSSLRGRNTF.

In DNA form, the CDR3 reads TGTGCCAGTACTGTGAACACTGAAGCTTTCTTT. This gives the protein CASTVNTEAFF. The rearrangement joins TRBV19 to TRBJ1-1; D is undetermined. Trimming removed 7 bases from V and 0 bases from J, with 3 bases in between. The CDR3 consists of 11 residues. The V gene's germline CDR1 is LNHDA and CDR2 SQIVND (reference sequence).

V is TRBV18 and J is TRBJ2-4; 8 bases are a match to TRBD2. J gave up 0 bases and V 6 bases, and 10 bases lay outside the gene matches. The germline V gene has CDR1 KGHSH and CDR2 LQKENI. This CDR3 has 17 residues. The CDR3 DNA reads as TGTGCCAGCTCCTCGGGGGGGCAGACTCTAGCCAAAAACATTCAGTACTTC. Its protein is CASSSGGQTLAKNIQYF.

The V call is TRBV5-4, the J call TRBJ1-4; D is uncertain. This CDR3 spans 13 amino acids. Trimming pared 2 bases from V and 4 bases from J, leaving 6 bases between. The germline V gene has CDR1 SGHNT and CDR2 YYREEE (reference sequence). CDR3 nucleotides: TGTGCCAGCAGCTTACATAATAATGAAAAACTGTTTTTT. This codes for CASSLHNNEKLFF.

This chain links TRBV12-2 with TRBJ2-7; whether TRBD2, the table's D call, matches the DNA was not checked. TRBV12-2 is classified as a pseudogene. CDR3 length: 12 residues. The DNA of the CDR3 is TGTGCAAGTCCCACCGGGGGGAGCGAGCAGTACGTC. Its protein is CASPTGGSEQYV.

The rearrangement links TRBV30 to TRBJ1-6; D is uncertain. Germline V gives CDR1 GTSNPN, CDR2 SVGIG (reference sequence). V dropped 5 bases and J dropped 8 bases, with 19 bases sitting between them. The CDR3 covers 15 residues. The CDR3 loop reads CAWGPDFAVDSPLHF. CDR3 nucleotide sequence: TGTGCCTGGGGGCCAGATTTTGCAGTGGATTCACCCCTCCACTTT.

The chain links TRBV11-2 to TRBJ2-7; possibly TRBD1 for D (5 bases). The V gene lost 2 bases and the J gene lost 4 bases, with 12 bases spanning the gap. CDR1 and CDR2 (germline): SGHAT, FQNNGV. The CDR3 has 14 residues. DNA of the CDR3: TGTGCCAGCAGCTTATACCGGACAACTTACGAGCAGTACGTC. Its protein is CASSLYRTTYEQYV.

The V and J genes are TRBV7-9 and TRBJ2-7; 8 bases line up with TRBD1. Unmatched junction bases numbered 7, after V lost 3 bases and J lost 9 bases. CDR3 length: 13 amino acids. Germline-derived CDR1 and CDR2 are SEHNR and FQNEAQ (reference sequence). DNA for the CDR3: TGTGCCAGCAGCTTGAGACAGGGGCCGTGGCAGTACGTC. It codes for CASSLRQGPWQYV.

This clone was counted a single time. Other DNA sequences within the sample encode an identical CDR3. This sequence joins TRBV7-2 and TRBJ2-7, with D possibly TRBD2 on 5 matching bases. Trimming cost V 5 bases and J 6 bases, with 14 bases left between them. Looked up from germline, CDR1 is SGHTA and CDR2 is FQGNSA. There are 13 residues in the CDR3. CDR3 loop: CASSLGLGGEQYF. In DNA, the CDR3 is TGTGCCAGCAGCCTAGGCTTAGGAGGCGAGCAGTACTTC.

The CDR3 is CASSYSIIWQGDLNYGYTF. CDR3 nucleotide sequence: TGTGCCAGCAGTTACTCGATAATATGGCAGGGGGATCTTAACTATGGCTACACCTTC. This chain joins TRBV6-2 or TRBV6-3 and TRBJ1-2; 7 positions agree with TRBD1. Looked up from germline, CDR1 is MNHEY and CDR2 is SVGEGT. The trim removed 0 bases at V and 1 base at J, leaving 14 bases unmatched. The CDR3 consists of 19 residues.

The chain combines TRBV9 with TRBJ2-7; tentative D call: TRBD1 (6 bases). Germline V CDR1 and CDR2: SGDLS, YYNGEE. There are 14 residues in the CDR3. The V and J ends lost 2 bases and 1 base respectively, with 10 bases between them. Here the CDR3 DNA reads TGTGCCAGCAGCGTCGGGACAAATTCCTACGAGCAGTACTTC. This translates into CASSVGTNSYEQYF. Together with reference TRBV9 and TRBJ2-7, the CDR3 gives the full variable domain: DSGVTQTPKHLITATGQRVTLRCSPRSGDLSVYWYQQSLDQGLQFLIQYYNGEERAKGNILERFSAQQFPDLHSELNLSSLELGDSALYFCASSVGTNSYEQYFGPGTRLTVT.

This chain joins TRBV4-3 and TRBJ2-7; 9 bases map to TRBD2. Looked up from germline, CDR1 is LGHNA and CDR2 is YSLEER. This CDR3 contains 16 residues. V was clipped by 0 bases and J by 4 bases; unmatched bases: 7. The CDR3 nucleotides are TGCGCCAGCAGCCAAGACCGAGCGGGGGGAATATACGAGCAGTACTTC. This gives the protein CASSQDRAGGIYEQYF.

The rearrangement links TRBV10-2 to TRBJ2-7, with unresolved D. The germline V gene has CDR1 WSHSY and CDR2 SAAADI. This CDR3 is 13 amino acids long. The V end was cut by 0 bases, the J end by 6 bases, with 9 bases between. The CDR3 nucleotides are TGCGCCAGCAGTGAGTCGCTGGCTAGCGAGCAGTACGTC. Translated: CASSESLASEQYV.

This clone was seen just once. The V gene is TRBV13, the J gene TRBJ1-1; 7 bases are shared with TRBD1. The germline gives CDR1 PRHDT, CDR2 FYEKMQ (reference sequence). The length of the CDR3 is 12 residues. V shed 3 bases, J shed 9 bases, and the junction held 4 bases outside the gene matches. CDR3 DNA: TGTGCCAGCAGCTTGGACAGGAATAAAGCTTTCTTT. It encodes CASSLDRNKAFF.

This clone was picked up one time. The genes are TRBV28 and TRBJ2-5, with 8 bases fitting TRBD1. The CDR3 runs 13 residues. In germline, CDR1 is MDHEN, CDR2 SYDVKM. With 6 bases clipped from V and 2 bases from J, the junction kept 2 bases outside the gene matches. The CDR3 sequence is CASRRQGQETQYF. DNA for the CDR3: TGTGCCAGCAGAAGACAGGGGCAAGAGACCCAGTACTTC.

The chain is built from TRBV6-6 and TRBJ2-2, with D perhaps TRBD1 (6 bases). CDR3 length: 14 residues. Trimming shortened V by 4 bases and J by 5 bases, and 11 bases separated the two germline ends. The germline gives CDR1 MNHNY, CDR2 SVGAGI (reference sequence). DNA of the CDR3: TGTGCCAGCAGTTCCCCCGACAGGACCGGGGAGCTGTTTTTT. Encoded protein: CASSSPDRTGELFF.

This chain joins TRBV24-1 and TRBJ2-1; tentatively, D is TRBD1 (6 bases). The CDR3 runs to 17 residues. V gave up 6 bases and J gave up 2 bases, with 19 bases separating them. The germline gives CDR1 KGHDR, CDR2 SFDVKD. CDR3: CATSPTGTFLTYNEQFF. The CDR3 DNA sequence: TGTGCCACCAGTCCTACAGGGACCTTCCTTACCTACAATGAGCAGTTCTTC.

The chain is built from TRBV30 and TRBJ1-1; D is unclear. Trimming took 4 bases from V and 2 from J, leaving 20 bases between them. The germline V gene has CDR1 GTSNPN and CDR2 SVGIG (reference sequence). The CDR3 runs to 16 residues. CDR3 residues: CAWIARGKNLNTEAFF. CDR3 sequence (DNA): TGTGCCTGGATTGCCCGGGGAAAGAATTTAAACACTGAAGCTTTCTTT.

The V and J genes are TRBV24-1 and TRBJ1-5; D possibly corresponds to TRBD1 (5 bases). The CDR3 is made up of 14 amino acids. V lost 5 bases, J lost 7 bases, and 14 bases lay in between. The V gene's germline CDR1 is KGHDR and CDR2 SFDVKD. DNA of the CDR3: TGTGCCACCAGTGGGGTGGCAGGGTTCCAGCCCCAGCATTTT. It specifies CATSGVAGFQPQHF.

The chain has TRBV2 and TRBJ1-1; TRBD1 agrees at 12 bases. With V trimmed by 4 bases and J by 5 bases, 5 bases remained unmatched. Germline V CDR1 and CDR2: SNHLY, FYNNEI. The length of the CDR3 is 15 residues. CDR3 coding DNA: TGTGCCAGCAGTGCCCCGGGACAGGGGGCGACTGAAGCTTTCTTT. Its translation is CASSAPGQGATEAFF.